The next 23 T cell receptor beta chains were all read from a single sample in a study of cytomegalovirus exposure and HLA in healthy donors. Primers: 60 Vbeta forward and 13 Jbeta reverse. Produced via immunoSEQ multiplex PCR; TCRdb's table is partial and in-frame only. The data hold hundreds of thousands of clones, with 65% to 90% observed a single time. The material sequenced was PBMCs. The receptors originated from a girl aged 10-17 years in good health and CMV-seronegative.

The V and J genes are TRBV7-9 and TRBJ2-5; 7 nucleotides align to TRBD1. The length of the CDR3 is 15 residues. CDR1 and CDR2 (germline): SEHNR, FQNEAQ (reference sequence). The junction had 7 bases not matched to a gene; V was cut back by 2 bases and J by 4 bases. The CDR3 DNA is TGTGCCAGCAGCTTACGGCTACAGGGGACAGAGACCCAGTACTTC. Its protein product is CASSLRLQGTETQYF.

DNA of the CDR3: TGCGCCAGCAGCTCGGGTCGGAGACAGGAACTCAACGAGCAGTACTTC. Its protein is CASSSGRRQELNEQYF. The chain uses TRBV5-1 and TRBJ2-7, with D tentatively TRBD1 (6 bases). From germline, CDR1 is SGHRS and CDR2 YFSETQ. V was pared by 3 bases and J by 5 bases, with 21 bases between. This CDR3 region has 16 residues.

This clone was detected once. This sequence joins TRBV18 and TRBJ2-3; no reliable D call. CDR1 and CDR2 from the germline V gene are KGHSH and LQKENI. Trimming cost V 3 bases and J 6 bases, with 7 bases left between them. This CDR3 has 12 residues. The DNA of the CDR3 is TGTGCCAGCTCACCTACAGCTGATACGCAGTATTTT. Residues: CASSPTADTQYF.

The rearrangement uses TRBV11-2 and TRBJ1-5; D perhaps matches TRBD1 (5 bases). Germline CDR1 reads SGHAT; CDR2 reads FQNNGV. The V and J ends lost 1 base and 3 bases respectively, with 16 bases between them. The CDR3 totals 17 residues. The CDR3 sequence: CASSLAQGRSHNQPQHF. As DNA, the CDR3 is TGTGCCAGCAGCTTAGCGCAGGGTCGAAGCCACAATCAGCCCCAGCATTTT.

The gene calls are TRBV6-5 and TRBJ2-4; maybe TRBD1 (5 bases). The germline V and J ends were trimmed by 4 bases and 1 base, with 8 bases remaining between them. The CDR3 covers 14 residues. From germline, CDR1 is MNHEY and CDR2 SVGAGI. CDR3 residues: CASSLDTAKNIQYF. CDR3 DNA sequence: TGTGCCAGCAGTTTGGACACGGCCAAAAACATTCAGTACTTC.

The genes are TRBV7-9 and TRBJ2-1; D is possibly TRBD2 (5 bases). Between the trimmed V and J ends, which lost 3 bases and 10 bases, there was a span of 10 bases. There are 12 residues in the CDR3. In germline, CDR1 is SEHNR, CDR2 FQNEAQ (reference sequence). The CDR3 region is CASSFDYGEQFF. Written as DNA, the CDR3 is TGTGCCAGCAGCTTTGACTACGGGGAGCAGTTCTTC.

The rearrangement uses TRBV9 and TRBJ1-2; unclear D gene. CDR1 and CDR2 from the germline V gene are SGDLS and YYNGEE. The V end lost 0 bases, the J end lost 7 bases, and 13 bases lay between the germline ends. The CDR3 is 14 residues long. CDR3 nucleotide sequence: TGTGCCAGCAGCGTAGCTAGCAGGAGCGGTGGCTACACCTTC. This translates into CASSVASRSGGYTF.

The chain uses TRBV14 and TRBJ2-7; 12 bases agree with TRBD2. CDR3 length: 15 residues. The ends lost 7 bases at V and 5 bases at J; junction bases unmatched: 9. Looked up from germline, CDR1 is SGHDN and CDR2 is FVKESK. The CDR3 sequence: CASTLPLAGGHEQYF. The CDR3 coding sequence is TGTGCCAGCACTCTCCCACTAGCGGGAGGCCACGAGCAGTACTTC.

The rearrangement joins TRBV28 to TRBJ1-5; unclear D gene. The V gene lost 6 bases and the J gene lost 4 bases, with 4 bases spanning the gap. Germline assignment: CDR1 MDHEN and CDR2 SYDVKM. The CDR3 has 11 residues. The CDR3 loop reads CASSQNQPQHF. The CDR3 coding sequence is TGTGCCAGCAGCCAAAATCAGCCCCAGCATTTT.

This chain uses TRBV20-1 with TRBJ2-3; 7 bases match TRBD2. CDR3 length equals 11 residues. The ends lost 6 bases at V and 3 bases at J; junction bases unmatched: 0. Per the germline V gene, CDR1 is DFQATT and CDR2 is SNEGSKA (reference sequence). The CDR3 is CSAGGTDTQYF. DNA of the CDR3: TGCAGTGCCGGGGGGACAGATACGCAGTATTTT.

This clone was observed once. The chain couples TRBV28 to TRBJ1-3, with TRBD1 matching over 11 bases. V lost 3 bases to trimming and J lost 0 bases; unmatched junction nucleotides: 16. The CDR3 has 21 amino acids. Germline values: CDR1 MDHEN, CDR2 SYDVKM. For the CDR3, the DNA is TGTGCCAGCAGTTTCGTCATGGGGAGGACAGGGGGCGCGAACTCTGGAAACACCATATATTTT. This sequence encodes CASSFVMGRTGGANSGNTIYF.

The chain joins TRBV5-6 to TRBJ1-2; possible D gene TRBD1, 6 bases. The CDR3 covers 15 residues. Germline CDR1 SGHDT, CDR2 YYEEEE. Trimming cost V 0 bases and J 3 bases, with 12 bases left between them. The DNA for the CDR3 is TGTGCCAGCAGCTTGGGGCAGGGGTGGGACTATGGCTACACCTTC. Translated, it gives CASSLGQGWDYGYTF.

V gene TRBV2 combines with J gene TRBJ2-1, with 10 bases aligning to TRBD2. Germline CDR1 is SNHLY and CDR2 is FYNNEI. This CDR3 has 15 amino acids. V shed 6 bases and J 8 bases; nucleotides not matched to a gene: 10. In DNA form, the CDR3 reads TGTGCCAGCAGGGATGCTAGCGGGAGTATCTATGAGCAGTTCTTC. It yields the protein CASRDASGSIYEQFF.

This clone came up once. This chain connects TRBV19 to TRBJ2-7; possible D gene TRBD1, 6 bases. Germline-derived CDR1 and CDR2 are LNHDA and SQIVND (reference sequence). V was trimmed by 3 bases and J by 0 bases, leaving 9 bases between them. CDR3 length equals 14 residues. CDR3 nucleotides: TGTGCCAGTAGTATGCTGACAGGCTCCTACGAGCAGTACTTC. Amino acid sequence: CASSMLTGSYEQYF.

J is TRBJ1-1 and V is TRBV6-6; TRBD1 matches 8 bases. CDR3 size: 14 residues. V trimming: 7 bases; J trimming: 1 base; junction bases outside the gene matches: 5. Germline CDR1 is MNHNY and CDR2 is SVGAGI (reference sequence). This chain's CDR3 is CASTHRGRNTEAFF. Here the CDR3 DNA reads TGTGCCAGCACTCACAGGGGGAGGAACACTGAAGCTTTCTTT.

The chain couples TRBV7-9 to TRBJ2-7, with TRBD2 matching over 8 bases. The CDR3 covers 17 residues. In germline, CDR1 is SEHNR, CDR2 FQNEAQ (reference sequence). After removal of 3 bases from V and 9 bases from J, the junction contained 19 bases not matched to a gene. CDR3 DNA sequence: TGTGCCAGCAGCTTCCGGGGGGGCGAGAAACCCCATGGGGGGCAGTACTTC. It codes for CASSFRGGEKPHGGQYF.

In the case of this clone: This sample also contains other DNA sequences that code for the same CDR3. The chain uses TRBV1 and TRBJ2-3; TRBD2 is the table's D call, not checked against the DNA. TRBV1 is a pseudogene segment. The CDR3 length is 20 residues. The CDR3 spells CTSSHMTGTPPGLKGDTQYF. The CDR3 DNA reads TGCACCAGCAGCCATATGACCGGGACTCCACCCGGACTGAAGGGAGATACGCAGTATTTT.

J is TRBJ2-5 and V is TRBV27, with 7 bases that match TRBD2. The CDR3 contains 19 residues. The trim removed 4 bases at V and 5 bases at J, leaving 22 bases unmatched. The germline gives CDR1 MNHEY, CDR2 SMNVEV (reference sequence). The CDR3 DNA reads TGTGCCAGCAGTTCCTGGGCCCAGGGAGGGGATAGGCACAAGGAGACCCAGTACTTC. Translated: CASSSWAQGGDRHKETQYF.

This clone has a handful of counts. This chain connects TRBV15 to TRBJ1-2; D uncertain. V was clipped by 5 bases and J by 8 bases, with 18 bases between them. Per the germline V gene, CDR1 is LNHNV and CDR2 is YYDKDF (reference sequence). The CDR3 spans 14 residues. The DNA for the CDR3 is TGTGCCACCAGCGCCTCGGTCGGGGTCCGAGGCTACACCTTC. Protein product: CATSASVGVRGYTF. The full variable domain, completed using reference TRBV15 and TRBJ1-2, is DAMVIQNPRYQVTQFGKPVTLSCSQTLNHNVMYWYQQKSSQAPKLLFHYYDKDFNNEADTPDNFQSRRPNTSFCFLDIRSPGLGDTAMYLCATSASVGVRGYTFGSGTRLTVV.

J is TRBJ1-1 and V is TRBV29-1, with D maybe TRBD1 (5 bases). CDR3 length: 13 residues. The V end lost 6 bases, the J end lost 5 bases, and 16 bases lay between the germline ends. The germline V gene encodes CDR1 SQVTM and CDR2 ANQGSEA. CDR3 nucleotides: TGCAGCGTGGAGCAGGGCCACGGGACTGAAGCTTTCTTT. Protein: CSVEQGHGTEAFF.

The chain links TRBV27 to TRBJ1-2; TRBD1 might be the D (5 bases). V lost 3 bases and J 8 bases, leaving 19 bases between the germline ends. The CDR3 has 15 residues. Germline-derived CDR1 and CDR2 are MNHEY and SMNVEV (reference sequence). CDR3 region: CASSFLPSGPRGYTF. The CDR3 DNA reads TGTGCCAGCAGTTTCCTTCCTTCAGGGCCACGGGGCTACACCTTC.

V usage is TRBV5-1 and J usage is TRBJ2-3; 8 bases align to TRBD1. The CDR3 length is 14 residues. The V segment lost 4 bases and the J segment 4 bases; nucleotides outside the gene matches: 5. CDR1 and CDR2 from the germline V gene are SGHRS and YFSETQ. CDR3 in amino acids: CASSGQGVADTQYF. CDR3 coding DNA: TGCGCCAGCAGCGGACAGGGTGTGGCAGATACGCAGTATTTT.

In its sample, this clone was seen once. The chain couples TRBV28 to TRBJ2-6; the D gene is possibly TRBD2 (5 bases). The V end lost 2 bases, the J end lost 1 base, and 15 bases lay between the germline ends. Germline values: CDR1 MDHEN, CDR2 SYDVKM. The CDR3 consists of 18 residues. In DNA, the CDR3 is TGTGCCAGCAGTTTAGGCGCCACGGGGATGTCTGGGGCCAACGTCCTGACTTTC. Translated: CASSLGATGMSGANVLTF.